Listed below are T cell receptor beta chains from one sample, sequenced in a study of Tregs in tolerant kidney transplant recipients. Method: immunoSEQ multiplex PCR; TCRdb's copy keeps in-frame clones and lacks some. The sample has 50,000 to 75,000 clones, 80% to 90% seen once; the top ten hold approximately 2.3%. The material was Tregs from blood, obtained before the transplant. The source of these receptors is a human donor who received a combined kidney and bone marrow transplant. The CDR3 runs from the conserved cysteine through the conserved F or W. A D gene is named only where the DNA matches it firmly. Clone size is shown for a subset of rows, as once, few, many or a class of expanded clone.

.	.	TRBV4-1	TRBJ1-5	TGCGCCAGCAGTCCCAGGACAGGCAATCAGCCCCAGCATTTT	CASSPRTGNQPQHF
.	TRBD2	TRBV11-2	TRBJ2-5	TGTGCCAGCACCCCCTCGGGGGGGGCCGTGGAGACCCAGTACTTC	CASTPSGGAVETQYF
.	.	TRBV19	TRBJ1-2	TGTGCCAGTAGTATTGAATGGGGGAGAACGAGCTACACCTTC	CASSIEWGRTSYTF
.	TRBD1	TRBV5-5	TRBJ2-3	TGTGCCAGCAGCTTCTTTGGACAGGCACAGAAGGTTACGCAGTATTTT	CASSFFGQAQKVTQYF
.	TRBD2	TRBV7-6	TRBJ2-1	TGTGCCAGCAGCTCGGGACTAGCAGCTGAGCAGTTCTTC	CASSSGLAAEQFF
.	TRBD1	TRBV5-1	TRBJ1-4	TGCGCCAGCAGCTCCTCACAGGGGGGTAATGAAAAACTGTTTTTT	CASSSSQGGNEKLFF
.	.	TRBV28	TRBJ2-5	TGTGCCAGCGGTAACGGGGAGCGTACCCAGTACTTC	CASGNGERTQYF
.	TRBD2	TRBV10-3	TRBJ2-3	TGTGCCATCAGCCTGACTAGCGGGAGATCCACAGATACGCAGTATTTT	CAISLTSGRSTDTQYF
.	.	TRBV6-5	TRBJ1-4	TGTGCCAGCAGCCCTGGACAGAATAATGAAAAACTGTTTTTT	CASSPGQNNEKLFF
.	.	TRBV6-1	TRBJ2-2	TGTGCCAGCAGTGAAAGGAGAGGGGTTAACACCGGGGAGCTGTTTTTT	CASSERRGVNTGELFF
once	TRBD2	TRBV19	TRBJ2-1	TGTGCCAGTAGTATCTGGCTAGCGGGAGAGGGGTCCTACAATGAGCAGTTCTTC	CASSIWLAGEGSYNEQFF
.	TRBD1	TRBV2	TRBJ1-2	TGTGCCGGGGGACAGGACTACGACTATGGCTACACCTTC	CAGGQDYDYGYTF
.	.	TRBV6-1	TRBJ1-5	TGTGCCAGCAGTGTTGGGCCAGGGGCCGGTTATCAGCCCCAGCATTTT	CASSVGPGAGYQPQHF
once	.	TRBV29-1	TRBJ1-1	TGCAGCGAGATCCCCAGGGTGAGCACTGAAGCTTTCTTT	CSEIPRVSTEAFF
.	.	TRBV4-1	TRBJ2-6	TGCGCCAGCAGCCAAGCGATTAGGGCAGGTGGGGCCAACGTCCTGACTTTC	CASSQAIRAGGANVLTF
.	.	TRBV19	TRBJ1-2	TGTGCCAGTAGTACGAACCTCGGGACACTCAACTATGGCTACACCTTC	CASSTNLGTLNYGYTF
.	TRBD2	TRBV7-9	TRBJ2-7	TGTGCCAGCAGCCCAGAGGGGAGGGCCTACGAGCAGTACTTC	CASSPEGRAYEQYF
.	.	TRBV6-5	TRBJ1-3	TGTGCCAGCAGTTACGGGAGCTCTGGAAACACCATATATTTT	CASSYGSSGNTIYF
.	.	TRBV5-8	TRBJ2-3	TGTGCCAGCAGCTTGGAGGGTCCCGGGGACACAGATACGCAGTATTTT	CASSLEGPGDTDTQYF
few	.	TRBV28	TRBJ2-1	TGTGCCAGCAGGGTAAGCGGAGGTTACAATGAGCAGTTCTTC	CASRVSGGYNEQFF
.	.	TRBV4-3	TRBJ2-3	TGCGCCAGCAGCCAAGGGCCCTTCACAGATACGCAGTATTTT	CASSQGPFTDTQYF
once	TRBD1	TRBV6-4	TRBJ1-2	TGTGCCAGCAGTCGGACAGGGGTAGGGTATGGCTACACCTTC	CASSRTGVGYGYTF
.	.	TRBV7-9	TRBJ2-3	TGTGCCAGCAGCTTAGCGGGAGGAACCGATACGCAGTATTTT	CASSLAGGTDTQYF
.	.	TRBV10-3	TRBJ1-5	TGTGCCATTCGACAGGATAGCAATCAGCCCCAGCATTTT	CAIRQDSNQPQHF
.	.	TRBV5-1	TRBJ2-1	TGCGCCAGCAGCACAGGGAGCTCCTACAATGAGCAGTTCTTC	CASSTGSSYNEQFF
few	TRBD1	TRBV5-1	TRBJ2-4	TGCGCCAGCAGCCGCGGGACAGGGGTGGACAAAAACATTCAGTACTTC	CASSRGTGVDKNIQYF
.	TRBD2	TRBV5-4	TRBJ2-3	TGTGCCAGCAGCTTGCCTAGCGGGGTTTGGGATACGCAGTATTTT	CASSLPSGVWDTQYF
.	TRBD2	TRBV7-9	TRBJ2-7	TGTGCCACCTCACTCTCCCTAGCGGTGGCCTACGAGCAGTACTTC	CATSLSLAVAYEQYF
.	.	TRBV6-1	TRBJ1-5	TGTGCCAGCAAGGGAGAGATTAGCAATCAGCCCCAGCATTTT	CASKGEISNQPQHF
.	.	TRBV6-5	TRBJ1-2	TGTGCCAGCAGGCAAACGGCTGTCTATGGCTACACCTTC	CASRQTAVYGYTF
.	.	TRBV29-1	TRBJ1-1	TGCAGCGTTGTCGCTGGGGCGGTCAGGATGAACACTGAAGCTTTCTTT	CSVVAGAVRMNTEAFF
.	.	TRBV28	TRBJ2-2	TGTGCCAGCAGTTTACGGCCCCCCGGCGGGGAGCTGTTTTTT	CASSLRPPGGELFF
.	.	TRBV6-6	TRBJ2-2	TGTGCCAGCAGCCAATGGTGGCAGCGCACCGGGGAGCTGTTTTTT	CASSQWWQRTGELFF
.	.	TRBV5-5	TRBJ1-1	TGTGCCAGCAGCGGGGGGACACCGAACACTGAAGCTTTCTTT	CASSGGTPNTEAFF
.	TRBD2	TRBV11-2	TRBJ2-5	TGTGCCAGCAGCTTGCTAGCGGGGGGCCTTGAGACCCAGTACTTC	CASSLLAGGLETQYF